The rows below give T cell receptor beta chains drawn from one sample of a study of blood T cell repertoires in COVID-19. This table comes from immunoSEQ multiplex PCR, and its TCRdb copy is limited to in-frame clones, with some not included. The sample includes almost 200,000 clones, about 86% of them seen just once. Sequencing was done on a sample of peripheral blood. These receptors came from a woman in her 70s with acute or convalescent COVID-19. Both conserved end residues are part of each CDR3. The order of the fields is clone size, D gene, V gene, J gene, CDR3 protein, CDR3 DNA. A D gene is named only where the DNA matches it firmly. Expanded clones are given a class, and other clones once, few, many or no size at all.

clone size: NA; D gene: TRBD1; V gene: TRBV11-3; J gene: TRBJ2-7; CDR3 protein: CASSAFSPGQGPYEQYF; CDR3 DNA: TGTGCCAGCAGCGCCTTCTCTCCGGGACAGGGGCCTTACGAGCAGTACTTC
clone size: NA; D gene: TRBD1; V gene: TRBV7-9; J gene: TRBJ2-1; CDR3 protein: CASSSTGGGTNEQFF; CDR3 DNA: TGTGCCAGCAGCTCGACAGGGGGCGGCACGAATGAGCAGTTCTTC
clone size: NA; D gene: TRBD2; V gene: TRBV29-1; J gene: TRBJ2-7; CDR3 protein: CSVEWGGSGEQYF; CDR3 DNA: TGCAGCGTTGAATGGGGGGGGAGTGGCGAGCAGTACTTC
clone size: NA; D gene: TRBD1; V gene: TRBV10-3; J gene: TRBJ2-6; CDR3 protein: CAISVGTGGPGANVLTF; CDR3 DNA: TGTGCCATCAGTGTCGGGACAGGGGGCCCTGGGGCCAACGTCCTGACTTTC
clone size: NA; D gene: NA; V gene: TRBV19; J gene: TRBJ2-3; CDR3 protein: CASIGGDGTDTQYF; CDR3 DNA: TGTGCCAGTATAGGGGGGGACGGCACAGATACGCAGTATTTT
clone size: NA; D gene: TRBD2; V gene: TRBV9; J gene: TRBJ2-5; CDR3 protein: CASSVSSGQETQYF; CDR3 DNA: TGTGCCAGCAGCGTTTCTAGCGGACAAGAGACCCAGTACTTC
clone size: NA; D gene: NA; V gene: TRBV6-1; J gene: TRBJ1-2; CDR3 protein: CASSESRTWGGYTF; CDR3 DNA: TGTGCCAGCAGTGAGTCACGGACATGGGGTGGCTACACCTTC
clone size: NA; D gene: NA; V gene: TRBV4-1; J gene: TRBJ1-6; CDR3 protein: CASSQEGRVNSPLHF; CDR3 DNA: TGCGCCAGCAGCCAAGAGGGCAGGGTAAATTCACCCCTCCACTTT
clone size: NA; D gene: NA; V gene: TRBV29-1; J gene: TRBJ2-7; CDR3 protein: CSVENPGEQYF; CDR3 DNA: TGCAGCGTTGAAAACCCGGGGGAGCAGTACTTC
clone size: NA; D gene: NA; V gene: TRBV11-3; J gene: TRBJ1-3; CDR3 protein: CASSAAGDTIYF; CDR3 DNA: TGTGCCAGCAGCGCAGCAGGTGACACCATATATTTT
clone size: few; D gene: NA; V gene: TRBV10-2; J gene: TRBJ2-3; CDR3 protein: CASTPPGTDTQYF; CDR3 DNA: TGCGCCAGCACCCCTCCAGGGACAGATACGCAGTATTTT
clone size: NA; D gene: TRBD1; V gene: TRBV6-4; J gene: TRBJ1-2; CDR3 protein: CASSVTTGGNSYGYTF; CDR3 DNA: TGTGCCAGCAGTGTTACAACAGGGGGGAATAGCTATGGCTACACCTTC
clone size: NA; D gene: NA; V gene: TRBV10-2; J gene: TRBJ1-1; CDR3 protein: CASSVGSNEAFF; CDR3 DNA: TGCGCCAGCAGTGTTGGTAGCAATGAAGCTTTCTTT
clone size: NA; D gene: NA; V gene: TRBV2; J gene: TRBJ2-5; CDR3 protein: CASSGGDLGRTQYF; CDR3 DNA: TGTGCCAGCAGTGGAGGGGACTTGGGCCGGACCCAGTACTTC
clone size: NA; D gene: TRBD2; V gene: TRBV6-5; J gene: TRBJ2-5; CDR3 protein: CASRDSGGAQETQYF; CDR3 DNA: TGTGCCAGCAGGGATAGCGGGGGGGCACAAGAGACCCAGTACTTC
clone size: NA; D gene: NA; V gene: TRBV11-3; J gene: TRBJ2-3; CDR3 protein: CASSLAPGGRYTQYF; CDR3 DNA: TGTGCCAGCAGCTTGGCGCCAGGAGGAAGGTATACGCAGTATTTT
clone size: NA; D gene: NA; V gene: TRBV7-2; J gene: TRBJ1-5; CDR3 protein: CASSLQREAPQHF; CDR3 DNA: TGTGCCAGCAGCTTACAGCGAGAAGCGCCCCAGCATTTT
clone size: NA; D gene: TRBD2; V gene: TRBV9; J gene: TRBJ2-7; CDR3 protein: CASSVEPAGGRPYF; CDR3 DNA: TGTGCCAGCAGCGTAGAGCCAGCGGGAGGGCGGCCGTACTTC
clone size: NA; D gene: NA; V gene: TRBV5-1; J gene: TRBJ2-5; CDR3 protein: CASSVTGAQETQYF; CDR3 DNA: TGCGCCAGCAGCGTGACAGGCGCTCAAGAGACCCAGTACTTC
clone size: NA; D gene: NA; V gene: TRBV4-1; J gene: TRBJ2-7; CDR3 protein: CASSQDRLAWEQYF; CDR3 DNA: TGCGCCAGCAGCCAAGACCGGCTAGCGTGGGAGCAGTACTTC
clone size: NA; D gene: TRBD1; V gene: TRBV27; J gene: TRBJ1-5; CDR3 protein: CASSLGQISSNQPQHF; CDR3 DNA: TGTGCCAGCAGTTTGGGACAGATTAGTAGCAATCAGCCCCAGCATTTT
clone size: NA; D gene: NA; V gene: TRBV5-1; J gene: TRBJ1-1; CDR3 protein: CASSDSQGWNTEAFF; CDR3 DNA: TGCGCCAGCAGCGATTCCCAGGGATGGAACACTGAAGCTTTCTTT
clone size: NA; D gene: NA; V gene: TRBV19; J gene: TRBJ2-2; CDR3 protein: CASSPTSATNTGELFF; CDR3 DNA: TGTGCCAGTAGTCCGACCTCAGCGACTAACACCGGGGAGCTGTTTTTT
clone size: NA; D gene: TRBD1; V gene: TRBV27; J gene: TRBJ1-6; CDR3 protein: CASSLGTVQGYNSPLHF; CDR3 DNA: TGTGCCAGCAGTTTAGGGACAGTACAGGGTTATAATTCACCCCTCCACTTT